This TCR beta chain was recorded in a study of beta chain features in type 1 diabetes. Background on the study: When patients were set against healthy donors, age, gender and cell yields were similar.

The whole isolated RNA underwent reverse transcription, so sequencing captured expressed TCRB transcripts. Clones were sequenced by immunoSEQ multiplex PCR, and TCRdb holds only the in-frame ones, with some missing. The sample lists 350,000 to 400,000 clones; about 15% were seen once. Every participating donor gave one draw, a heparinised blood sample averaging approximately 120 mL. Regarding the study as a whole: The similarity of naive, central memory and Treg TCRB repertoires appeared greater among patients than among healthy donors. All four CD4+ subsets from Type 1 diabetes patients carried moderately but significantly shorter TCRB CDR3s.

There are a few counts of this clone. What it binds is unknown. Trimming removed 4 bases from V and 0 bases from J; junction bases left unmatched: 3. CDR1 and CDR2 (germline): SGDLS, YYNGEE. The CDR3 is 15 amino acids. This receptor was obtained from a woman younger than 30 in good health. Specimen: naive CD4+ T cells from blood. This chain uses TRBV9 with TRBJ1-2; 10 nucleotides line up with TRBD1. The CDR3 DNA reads TGTGCCAGCAGCTACGGACAGGGGGCTAACTATGGCTACACCTTC. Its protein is CASSYGQGANYGYTF.